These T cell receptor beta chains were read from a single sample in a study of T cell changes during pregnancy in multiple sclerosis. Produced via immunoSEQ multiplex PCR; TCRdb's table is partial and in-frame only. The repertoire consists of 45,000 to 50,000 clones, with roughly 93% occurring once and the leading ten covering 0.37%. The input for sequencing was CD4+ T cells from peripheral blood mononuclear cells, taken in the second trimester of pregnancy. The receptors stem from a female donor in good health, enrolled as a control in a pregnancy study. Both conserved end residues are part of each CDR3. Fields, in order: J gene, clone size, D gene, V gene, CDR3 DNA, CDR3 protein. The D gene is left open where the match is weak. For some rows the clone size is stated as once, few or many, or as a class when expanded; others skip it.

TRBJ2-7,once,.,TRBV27,TGTGCCAGCAGTTTAGGGGTCGTGGGGGGACTCTACGAGCAGTACTTC,CASSLGVVGGLYEQYF
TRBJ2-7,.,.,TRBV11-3,TGTGCCAGCAGCTTCGGGGGAGAGATATACGAGCAGTACTTC,CASSFGGEIYEQYF
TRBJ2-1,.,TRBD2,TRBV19,TGTGCCAGTAGCATGACTAGCGGGGGGGCCTACAATGAGCAGTTCTTC,CASSMTSGGAYNEQFF
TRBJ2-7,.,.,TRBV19,TGTGCCAGTAGTGCAGGAATCGTTTACCACGAGCAGTACTTC,CASSAGIVYHEQYF
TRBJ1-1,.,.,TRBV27,TGTGCCAGCAGTTTCGGCGGGGTGGGGTTGACTGAAGCTTTCTTT,CASSFGGVGLTEAFF
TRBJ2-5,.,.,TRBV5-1,TGCGCCAGCAGCTTGGGGACCCAGCGGGAGACCCAGTACTTC,CASSLGTQRETQYF
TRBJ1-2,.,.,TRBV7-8,TGTGCCAGCAGCGAGGTTAACTATGGCTACACCTTC,CASSEVNYGYTF
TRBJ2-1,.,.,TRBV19,TGTGCCAGTAGTCGACTCGGATACAATGAGCAGTTCTTC,CASSRLGYNEQFF
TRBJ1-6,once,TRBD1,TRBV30,TGTGCCTGGAGCCAAATAGGGACAGGGCGTTATAATTCACCCCTCCACTTT,CAWSQIGTGRYNSPLHF
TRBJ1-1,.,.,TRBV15,TGTGCCACCAGCAAGAATGTCGGGATAGGGACTGAAGCTTTCTTT,CATSKNVGIGTEAFF
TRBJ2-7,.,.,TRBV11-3,TGTGCCAGCAGCTTAGTCTCATCCCGGACATCCTACGAGCAGTACTTC,CASSLVSSRTSYEQYF
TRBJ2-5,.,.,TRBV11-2,TGTGCCAGCAGCCTGGGGGGGGCAGAGACCCAGTACTTC,CASSLGGAETQYF
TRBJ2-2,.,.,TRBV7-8,TGTGCCAGCAGCTTAAGGGCAGGAGGGTTCACCGGGGAGCTGTTTTTT,CASSLRAGGFTGELFF
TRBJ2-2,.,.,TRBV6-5,TGTGCCAGCCGACAAGACAGGGAGCTGTTTTTT,CASRQDRELFF
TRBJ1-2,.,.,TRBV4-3,TGCGCCAGCAGCCAAGAGAACGACAGAATCGGTGGCTACACCTTC,CASSQENDRIGGYTF
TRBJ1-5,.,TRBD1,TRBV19,TGTGCCAGTAGTATGACGGGACAGCCAAATCAGCCCCAGCATTTT,CASSMTGQPNQPQHF
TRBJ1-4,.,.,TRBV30,TGTGCCTGGAGCCATAGTCCGGCGGGTTTAGCAACTAATGAAAAACTGTTTTTT,CAWSHSPAGLATNEKLFF
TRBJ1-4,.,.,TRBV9,TGTGCCAGCAGCCCCCGCGGGGATGCTGAAAAACTGTTTTTT,CASSPRGDAEKLFF
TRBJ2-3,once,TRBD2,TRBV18,TGTGCCAGCTCGAGCGGGGGGGAAGCAGATACGCAGTATTTT,CASSSGGEADTQYF
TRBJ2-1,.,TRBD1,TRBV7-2,TGTGCCAGCAGCTTCCCACAGGGGATGCCCTACAATGAGCAGTTCTTC,CASSFPQGMPYNEQFF
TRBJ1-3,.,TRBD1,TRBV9,TGTGCCAGCAGCGTAGGAGGGGGCGTTGGAAACACCATATATTTT,CASSVGGGVGNTIYF
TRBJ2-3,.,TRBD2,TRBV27,TGTGCCAGCAGCCGGCTAGCGGGGGGGGTAGATACGCAGTATTTT,CASSRLAGGVDTQYF
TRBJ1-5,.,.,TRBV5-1,TGCGCCAGCAGCTTGGAACAGGGTGGCCAGCCCCAGCATTTT,CASSLEQGGQPQHF
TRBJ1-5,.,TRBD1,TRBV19,TGTGCCAGTAGTATAAACAGGGGAGTAAGTCAGCCCCAGCATTTT,CASSINRGVSQPQHF
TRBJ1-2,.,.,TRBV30,TGTGCCTGGAAGGAGGACAGAAACTATGGCTACACCTTC,CAWKEDRNYGYTF
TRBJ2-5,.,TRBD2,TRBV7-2,TGTGCCAGCAGCTTAGCGCGACTAGCGGGGGGTATCCAAGAGACCCAGTACTTC,CASSLARLAGGIQETQYF
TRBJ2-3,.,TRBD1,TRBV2,TGTGCCAGCAGTGGGGGGCCAGGGGGCGAGGGTACAGATACGCAGTATTTT,CASSGGPGGEGTDTQYF
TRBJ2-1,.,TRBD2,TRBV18,TGTGCCAGCTCACCAGCGGGGGTTAATGAGCAGTTCTTC,CASSPAGVNEQFF
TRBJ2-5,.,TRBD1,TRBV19,TGTGCCAGTAGCGGAGGACAGGGGGCCGGGGAGACCCAGTACTTC,CASSGGQGAGETQYF
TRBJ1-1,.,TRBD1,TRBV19,TGTGCCAGAGGGACAGGGAGGTACACTGAAGCTTTCTTT,CARGTGRYTEAFF
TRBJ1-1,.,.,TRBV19,TGTGCCAGTAGTAGCGGGGGGCACCTTGAAGCTTTCTTT,CASSSGGHLEAFF
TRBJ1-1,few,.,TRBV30,TGTGCCTGGAGTGTATATTCAACCGGCACTGAAGCTTTCTTT,CAWSVYSTGTEAFF
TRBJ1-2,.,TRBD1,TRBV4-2,TGTGCCAGCAGCCAAGATCGGAGGGACAGGGATGGCTACACCTTC,CASSQDRRDRDGYTF
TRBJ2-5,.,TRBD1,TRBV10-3,TGTGCCATCAGGACAGGGGGACAAGAGACCCAGTACTTC,CAIRTGGQETQYF
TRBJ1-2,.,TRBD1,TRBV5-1,TGCGCCAGCAGGAAAGACAGGGTAGAAGATGGCTACACCTTC,CASRKDRVEDGYTF
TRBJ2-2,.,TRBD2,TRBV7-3,TGTGCCAGCAGCTACGGGGGGGCGTCCGGGGAGCTGTTTTTT,CASSYGGASGELFF
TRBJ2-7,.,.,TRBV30,TGTGCCTGGAGTGAGGGGCAGTTATACGAGCAGTACTTC,CAWSEGQLYEQYF
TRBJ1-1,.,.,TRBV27,TGTGCCAGCAGCCCCTCTCCCAGGAACACTGAAGCTTTCTTT,CASSPSPRNTEAFF
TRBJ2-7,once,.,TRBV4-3,TGCGCCAGCAGCCAAGTAACTGGGGGGTACGAGCAGTACTTC,CASSQVTGGYEQYF
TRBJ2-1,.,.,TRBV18,TGTGCCAGCTCAGGGGCCCCCGGGGAGCAGTTCTTC,CASSGAPGEQFF
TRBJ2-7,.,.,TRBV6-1,TGTGCCAGCAGGGCGGACAAGGCGGCGTCCTACGAGCAGTACTTC,CASRADKAASYEQYF
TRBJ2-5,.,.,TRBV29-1,TGCAGCGTTGAGCAGGGGGAGACCCAGTACTTC,CSVEQGETQYF
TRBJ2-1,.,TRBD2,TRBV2,TGTGCCAGCGCACCGGGACTAGCGGGGGTTGGTGAGCAGTTCTTC,CASAPGLAGVGEQFF